The text below deals with one TCR beta chain. 60 Vbeta and 13 Jbeta primers were used in PCR. Clones were read by immunoSEQ multiplex PCR, and TCRdb kept only the in-frame ones, dropping some. The profile shows approximately 150,000 clones, approximately 71% of them singletons. This specimen belongs to a study of cytomegalovirus exposure and HLA in healthy donors. This CDR3 comprises 13 residues. Germline V gene data show CDR1 as SGHDT and CDR2 as YYEEEE. Trimming took 0 bases from V and 6 from J, leaving 10 bases between them. This sequence was found in a man aged 18 to 29 in good health and CMV-seropositive. Sequencing used PBMCs. The V and J genes are TRBV5-6 and TRBJ2-7; tentative D call: TRBD2 (5 bases). The DNA for the CDR3 is TGTGCCAGCAGCTTGGGACCGGGGTGCGAGCAGTACTTC. Translation: CASSLGPGCEQYF. The full variable domain, completed using reference TRBV5-6 and TRBJ2-7, is DAGVTQSPTHLIKTRGQQVTLRCSPKSGHDTVSWYQQALGQGPQFIFQYYEEEERQRGNFPDRFSGHQFPNYSSELNVNALLLGDSALYLCASSLGPGCEQYFGPGTRLTVT.